Presented here are 9 T cell receptor beta chains from one specimen sequenced in a study of OX40 agonist ivuxolimab in advanced cancers. TCRdb's copy holds only in-frame clones and misses some; the assay was immunoSEQ multiplex PCR. The sample shows about 79,000 clones, about 85% of them seen only once. This sample comprised CD4+ or CD8+ T cells sorted from blood, obtained in a trial of the OX40 agonist ivuxolimab. The receptors originated from an adult with an advanced solid tumor such as melanoma, head and neck, liver or kidney cancer.

This chain uses TRBV7-3 with TRBJ2-5, with 8 bases lining up with TRBD1. Trimming removed 3 bases from V and 4 bases from J; junction bases left unmatched: 4. CDR1 and CDR2 from the germline V gene are SGHTA and FQGTGA. The CDR3 contains 14 residues. The CDR3 bases are TGTGCCAGCAGCTTCCAGGGGGCGCGAGAGACCCAGTACTTC. Amino acids: CASSFQGARETQYF.

The table lists this clone with a few counts. The chain has TRBV2 and TRBJ2-7, with a weak D call TRBD1 (5 bases). This CDR3 is built from 14 residues. CDR1 is SNHLY, CDR2 FYNNEI, per germline. V was pared by 8 bases and J by 1 base, with 15 bases between. The DNA of the CDR3 is TGTGCCAGCGGGATGGGGCTCTTATCCTACGAGCAGTACTTC. Protein product: CASGMGLLSYEQYF.

The chain links TRBV7-2 to TRBJ2-1; no clear D gene. CDR1 is SGHTA and CDR2 is FQGNSA in the germline V gene. The CDR3 runs 15 residues. Trimming stripped 0 bases from V and 0 bases from J, with 6 bases between. The CDR3 DNA reads as TGTGCCAGCAGCTTAGCGGTAAGCTCCTACAATGAGCAGTTCTTC. It yields the protein CASSLAVSSYNEQFF.

V and J are TRBV7-8 and TRBJ2-7; D not certain. Germline loops: CDR1 SGHVS, CDR2 FQNEAQ. The CDR3 length is 13 residues. V shed 6 bases and J shed 5 bases, with 14 bases lying between them. CDR3 residues: CASSLNVFNEQYF. The CDR3 nucleotides are TGTGCCAGCAGTCTTAATGTATTCAACGAGCAGTACTTC.

The chain links TRBV28 to TRBJ2-7, with D unresolved. CDR3 length: 11 amino acids. Germline V CDR1 and CDR2: MDHEN, SYDVKM. The V end lost 8 bases, the J end lost 5 bases, and 10 bases lay between the germline ends. DNA for the CDR3: TGTGCCAGCTCTAGAGCCGACGAGCAGTACTTC. It codes for CASSRADEQYF.

This clone has only one observation. The J gene is TRBJ2-1, the V gene TRBV29-1, with D possibly TRBD1 on 5 matching bases. CDR3 size: 14 residues. The V gene's germline CDR1 is SQVTM and CDR2 ANQGSEA. V dropped 2 bases and J dropped 9 bases, with 17 bases sitting between them. Here the CDR3 reads CSVENPRAAAEQFF. The CDR3 DNA reads as TGCAGCGTTGAAAATCCCAGGGCAGCAGCTGAGCAGTTCTTC.

CDR3: CSVVVRGYEQYF. Written as DNA, the CDR3 is TGCAGCGTTGTAGTAAGGGGCTACGAGCAGTACTTC. The chain is built from TRBV29-1 and TRBJ2-7; D possibly corresponds to TRBD1 (5 bases). This CDR3 has 12 amino acids. V lost 4 bases and J 3 bases, leaving 10 bases between the germline ends. The germline V gene encodes CDR1 SQVTM and CDR2 ANQGSEA.

This rearrangement joins TRBV11-3 to TRBJ1-1, with unresolved D. CDR1 is SGHNT, CDR2 YENEEA, per germline. The V end was cut by 0 bases, the J end by 8 bases, with 10 bases between. This CDR3 spans 13 amino acids. The DNA for the CDR3 is TGTGCCAGCAGCTTAGATTCTTCGTCCGAAGCTTTCTTT. This encodes CASSLDSSSEAFF.

The V call is TRBV7-9, the J call TRBJ2-3; TRBD1 agrees at 9 bases. Germline-derived CDR1 and CDR2 are SEHNR and FQNEAQ (reference sequence). With 5 bases clipped from V and 2 bases from J, the junction kept 8 bases outside the gene matches. This CDR3 region has 16 residues. CDR3 amino acids: CASSALDRGFTDTQYF. The CDR3 DNA reads as TGTGCCAGCAGCGCCCTGGACAGGGGTTTCACAGATACGCAGTATTTT.